The next 24 T cell receptor beta chains were all read from a single sample in a study of shared clonotypes between healthy human individuals (dated by TCRdb to about 2020). Library prep was done by the immunoSEQ multiplex PCR assay. TCRdb stores this immuneACCESS table with in-frame sequences only. Part of the clones is absent; in the studies checked, under half of the shortfall reflects unresolved V genes, and no reason is known for the rest. Across this sample there are almost 750,000 clones, with roughly 72% seen only once. The top ten hold more than 1.5% of the sample. What was sequenced was memory CD4+ T cells sorted from blood. In the paper's terms, the cell subset or site label means: CD45RA-negative fraction. The receptors derive from a woman between 25 and 40 years old in good health.

In this sample, this clone turned up many times. Other DNA sequences in the sample encode the same CDR3. The V call is TRBV2, the J call TRBJ2-1; a weak D match, TRBD2 (5 bases). CDR1 is SNHLY and CDR2 is FYNNEI in the germline V gene. This CDR3 has 15 amino acids. Trimming cost V 2 bases and J 1 base, with 9 bases left between them. Here the CDR3 reads CASSELGGSYNEQFF. The CDR3 DNA reads as TGTGCCAGCAGTGAACTTGGCGGGTCCTACAATGAGCAGTTCTTC.

This clone was seen repeatedly, ten times or more. J is TRBJ2-7 and V is TRBV25-1; 7 bases align to TRBD1. The germline gives CDR1 MGHDK, CDR2 SYGVNS. The CDR3 runs to 14 residues. The J segment lost 0 bases and the V segment lost 5 bases, leaving 4 bases of the junction unmatched. The CDR3 nucleotides read TGTGCCAGCAGTACCAGGGGGAACTCCTACGAGCAGTACTTC. Protein sequence: CASSTRGNSYEQYF.

This clone appeared a single time. The chain carries TRBV5-1 and TRBJ1-3; no definite D call. The CDR3 runs 15 residues. The V gene lost 0 bases and the J gene lost 3 bases, with 10 bases spanning the gap. Germline V gene sequence: CDR1 SGHRS, CDR2 YFSETQ. CDR3 region: CASSLGTGFGNTIYF. DNA for the CDR3: TGCGCCAGCAGCTTGGGCACGGGTTTTGGAAACACCATATATTTT.

This sequence joins TRBV18 and TRBJ1-2; weak D call: TRBD1 (6 bases). CDR3 size: 15 residues. Trimming stripped 2 bases from V and 3 bases from J, with 13 bases between. The germline V gene encodes CDR1 KGHSH and CDR2 LQKENI. The CDR3 loop is CASSPSSGVDYGYTF. The CDR3 DNA reads TGTGCCAGCTCACCATCTTCAGGGGTAGACTATGGCTACACCTTC.

This clone was counted between two and nine times. This chain links TRBV5-8 with TRBJ2-2; no clear D gene. V shed 6 bases and J shed 6 bases, with 15 bases lying between them. Looked up from germline, CDR1 is SGHTS and CDR2 is YDEGEE. CDR3 length: 14 residues. The CDR3 DNA follows: TGTGCCAGCACCACCAGGTCCCCACCCGGGGAGCTGTTTTTT. As protein: CASTTRSPPGELFF.

This rearrangement joins TRBV27 to TRBJ2-7, with 10 bases aligning to TRBD2. Germline CDR1 reads MNHEY; CDR2 reads SMNVEV (reference sequence). The J segment lost 7 bases and the V segment lost 10 bases, leaving 19 bases of the junction unmatched. The CDR3 runs to 16 residues. The CDR3 spells CATRVLAGKGGREQYF. CDR3 coding DNA: TGTGCCACCAGGGTACTAGCGGGGAAAGGGGGAAGGGAGCAGTACTTC.

The V gene is TRBV28, the J gene TRBJ1-5; 8 nucleotides match TRBD1. This CDR3 has 16 amino acids. Germline V gene sequence: CDR1 MDHEN, CDR2 SYDVKM. The J segment lost 3 bases and the V segment lost 1 base, leaving 5 bases of the junction unmatched. CDR3 DNA sequence: TGTGCCAGCAGTTTATCGCCAGGGGGCTACAATCAGCCCCAGCATTTT. This gives the protein CASSLSPGGYNQPQHF.

The chain uses TRBV28 and TRBJ2-5, with 7 bases fitting TRBD1. The trim removed 4 bases at V and 4 bases at J, leaving 9 bases unmatched. There are 15 residues in the CDR3. Germline V gene lookup returns CDR1 MDHEN and CDR2 SYDVKM. CDR3 residues: CASSSPSTGRETQYF. The CDR3 coding sequence is TGTGCCAGCAGTTCCCCGTCGACAGGGCGAGAGACCCAGTACTTC. Complete variable domain (other parts from reference TRBV28 and TRBJ2-5): DVKVTQSSRYLVKRTGEKVFLECVQDMDHENMFWYRQDPGLGLRLIYFSYDVKMKEKGDIPEGYSVSREKKERFSLILESASTNQTSMYLCASSSPSTGRETQYFGPGTRLLVL.

The chain carries TRBV19 and TRBJ2-7; TRBD2 aligns across 13 bases. The CDR3 consists of 14 residues. V lost 5 bases, J lost 9 bases, and 7 bases stayed unmatched. Germline loops: CDR1 LNHDA, CDR2 SQIVND (reference sequence). The CDR3: CASSSGTSGIAQYF. The DNA for the CDR3 is TGTGCCAGTAGTTCCGGGACTAGCGGGATCGCGCAGTACTTC.

This sequence joins TRBV13 and TRBJ1-1; TRBD1 agrees at 7 bases. V trimming: 2 bases; J trimming: 0 bases; junction bases outside the gene matches: 12. In germline, CDR1 is PRHDT, CDR2 FYEKMQ (reference sequence). The CDR3 is made up of 18 amino acids. CDR3 in DNA: TGTGCCAGCAGCTTAAGAAAACAGGGGCAGAGGGTGAACACTGAAGCTTTCTTT. This sequence encodes CASSLRKQGQRVNTEAFF. Drawing the rest from reference TRBV13 and TRBJ1-1, the complete variable domain is AAGVIQSPRHLIKEKRETATLKCYPIPRHDTVYWYQQGPGQDPQFLISFYEKMQSDKGSIPDRFSAQQFSDYHSELNMSSLELGDSALYFCASSLRKQGQRVNTEAFFGQGTRLTVV.

The CDR3 protein is CASSVARRRMNTEAFF. CDR3 bases: TGTGCCAGCAGTGTTGCGAGGCGCCGAATGAACACTGAAGCTTTCTTT. This sequence joins TRBV2 and TRBJ1-1; D gene ambiguous. This CDR3 spans 16 amino acids. The V end lost 4 bases, the J end lost 0 bases, and 15 bases lay between the germline ends. Germline CDR1 SNHLY, CDR2 FYNNEI.

This chain uses TRBV27 with TRBJ2-5; D is uncertain. The CDR3 loop spans 15 amino acids. The germline CDR1 and CDR2 sequences are MNHEY and SMNVEV (reference sequence). Trimming pared 7 bases from V and 0 bases from J, leaving 15 bases between. Here the CDR3 reads CASKSPGAYQETQYF. Written as DNA, the CDR3 is TGTGCCAGCAAGTCCCCAGGAGCGTACCAAGAGACCCAGTACTTC.

Worth noting for this clone: Other DNA sequences from this sample encode an identical CDR3 as well. The chain couples TRBV14 to TRBJ1-1; D is unclear. CDR1 is SGHDN and CDR2 is FVKESK in the germline V gene. CDR3 length: 13 amino acids. Trimming removed 4 bases from V and 0 bases from J, with 6 bases in between. CDR3 nucleotides: TGTGCCAGCAGCCTACTCATGAACACTGAAGCTTTCTTT. Translation gives CASSLLMNTEAFF. The complete variable domain, with remaining parts taken from reference TRBV14 and TRBJ1-1, reads EAGVTQFPSHSVIEKGQTVTLRCDPISGHDNLYWYRRVMGKEIKFLLHFVKESKQDESGMPNNRFLAERTGGTYSTLKVQPAELEDSGVYFCASSLLMNTEAFFGQGTRLTVV.

V gene TRBV6-5 combines with J gene TRBJ1-3, with D perhaps matching TRBD1 (5 bases). The CDR3 runs to 16 residues. Trimming left V 4 bases short and J 2 bases short, with 15 bases between. Germline CDR1 is MNHEY and CDR2 is SVGAGI. CDR3 in DNA: TGTGCCAGCAGTTCGCCGGAACAGGCTCCTGGAAACACCATATATTTT. Translation gives CASSSPEQAPGNTIYF.

This chain joins TRBV19 and TRBJ1-1; 7 bases are shared with TRBD1. This CDR3 comprises 16 residues. Germline V gene sequence: CDR1 LNHDA, CDR2 SQIVND (reference sequence). J gave up 0 bases and V 5 bases, and 9 bases lay outside the gene matches. This CDR3 is CASSLTGHLMNTEAFF. CDR3 DNA: TGTGCCAGTAGTTTGACAGGGCACCTCATGAACACTGAAGCTTTCTTT.

This clone was recorded once. The chain combines TRBV6-6 with TRBJ2-2, with a weak D call TRBD2 (6 bases). This CDR3 has 15 amino acids. CDR1 and CDR2 (germline): MNHNY, SVGAGI (reference sequence). Trimming took off 2 bases at V and 4 bases at J, with 11 bases between the two ends. The CDR3 sequence: CASSYAGLLTGELFF. In DNA, the CDR3 is TGTGCCAGCAGTTACGCGGGACTTCTCACCGGGGAGCTGTTTTTT.

This clone was seen only a few times. The chain recombines TRBV5-1 with TRBJ1-3, with 7 positions matching TRBD1. The CDR3 extends over 15 amino acids. Per the germline V gene, CDR1 is SGHRS and CDR2 is YFSETQ. After removal of 4 bases from V and 0 bases from J, the junction contained 4 bases not matched to a gene. The DNA for the CDR3 is TGCGCCAGCAGCACCACAGGGGACTCTGGAAACACCATATATTTT. It yields the protein CASSTTGDSGNTIYF.

The rearrangement joins TRBV21-1 to TRBJ2-7; the table's D call, TRBD2, has no DNA check behind it. TRBV21-1 is labeled a pseudogene. The CDR3 has 16 amino acids. CDR3 protein: CASSKVFGGCSYEQYF. CDR3 nucleotides: TGTGCCAGCAGCAAAGTCTTTGGCGGCTGCTCCTACGAGCAGTACTTC.

This clone was found many times. J is TRBJ2-1 and V is TRBV5-3, with TRBD1 as a possible D gene (6 bases). TRBV5-3 is an ORF for which the function is uncertain. Trimming shortened V by 3 bases and J by 5 bases, and 9 bases separated the two germline ends. CDR3 length: 13 amino acids. The CDR3 protein is CARSYEGDNEQFF. CDR3 in DNA: TGTGCCAGAAGCTATGAGGGGGACAATGAGCAGTTCTTC.

In its sample, this clone was seen a few times. The chain recombines TRBV6-1 with TRBJ1-2; D remains unclear. Germline CDR1 MNHNS, CDR2 SASEGT. With 6 bases removed from V and 1 base from J, the gap between germline ends came to 15 bases. The CDR3 runs to 15 residues. The CDR3 bases are TGTGCCAGCAGCGGTACTACAGATCGTAACTATGGCTACACCTTC. As protein: CASSGTTDRNYGYTF.

This sequence joins TRBV7-9 and TRBJ1-4, with 7 positions matching TRBD1. CDR3 length equals 14 residues. The junction had 2 bases not matched to a gene; V was cut back by 4 bases and J by 3 bases. CDR1 and CDR2 from the germline V gene are SEHNR and FQNEAQ (reference sequence). The CDR3 bases are TGTGCCAGCAGCTCGGGACAGTCTAATGAAAAACTGTTTTTT. This gives the protein CASSSGQSNEKLFF.

The V and J genes are TRBV18 and TRBJ1-1; TRBD1 is a possible D gene (6 bases). This CDR3 is built from 15 residues. CDR1 and CDR2 (germline): KGHSH, LQKENI. Trimming removed 3 bases at V and 0 bases at J, with 11 bases between. The CDR3 region has the DNA TGTGCCAGCTCACCTAGACAGGTGGTGAACACTGAAGCTTTCTTT. This encodes CASSPRQVVNTEAFF.

J is TRBJ2-1 and V is TRBV7-8; a weak D match, TRBD2 (6 bases). The CDR3 runs to 16 residues. The germline gives CDR1 SGHVS, CDR2 FQNEAQ. V lost 5 bases, J lost 0 bases, and 14 bases lay in between. As DNA, the CDR3 is TGTGCCAGCAGCCCGCTCCGGGGGAGCTCCTACAATGAGCAGTTCTTC. Translation: CASSPLRGSSYNEQFF.

The rearrangement uses TRBV10-3 and TRBJ2-2, with 7 positions matching TRBD2. The V segment lost 6 bases and the J segment 5 bases; nucleotides outside the gene matches: 3. This CDR3 has 13 residues. Germline V gene sequence: CDR1 ENHRY, CDR2 SYGVKD. As DNA, the CDR3 is TGTGCCATCAGGGGGGAGGGGACCGGGGAGCTGTTTTTT. Translation: CAIRGEGTGELFF.